These 6 T cell receptor beta chains were all obtained from the same sample, sequenced in a study of T-cell memory formation after mild COVID-19. TCRdb independently ran MiXCR on the 5' RACE reads; one entry per CDR3 protein. The data hold around 300,000 distinct CDR3 sequences, with under 8.5% observed a single time. Sequencing used PBMCs or a T cell subset sorted from them (not recorded which). The source is a young man who had mild COVID-19 (a few samples of this study predate the infection). Cell type and time point are not known.

This clonotype has more than one count but fewer than ten. The genes are TRBV7-2 and TRBJ2-7; D gene unclear. V gave up 1 base and J gave up 5 bases, with 12 bases separating them. CDR3 size: 14 residues. CDR1 and CDR2 from the germline V gene are SGHTA and FQGNSA. CDR3: CASSLGGSQNEQYV. The CDR3 DNA is TGTGCCAGCAGCTTAGGTGGCAGCCAGAACGAGCAGTACGTC.

The V and J genes are TRBV20-1 and TRBJ1-5, with D perhaps matching TRBD1 (5 bases). The germline gives CDR1 DFQATT, CDR2 SNEGSKA (reference sequence). Trimming took 7 bases from V and 1 from J, leaving 11 bases between them. This CDR3 region has 13 residues. CDR3 amino acids: CSGWDGSNQPQHF. CDR3 DNA: TGCAGTGGCTGGGACGGCAGCAATCAGCCCCAGCATTTT.

This clonotype has ten or more counts. This rearrangement joins TRBV7-6 to TRBJ1-5; D gene uncertain. This CDR3 comprises 13 residues. CDR1 is SGHVS, CDR2 FNYEAQ, per germline. V was pared by 1 base and J by 6 bases, with 7 bases between. CDR3 in DNA: TGTGCCAGCAGCTTAGAGGAGGGTCAGCCCCAGCATTTT. This translates into CASSLEEGQPQHF. The full variable domain, rest sourced from reference TRBV7-6 and TRBJ1-5, is GAGVSQSPRYKVTKRGQDVALRCDPISGHVSLYWYRQALGQGPEFLTYFNYEAQQDKSGLPNDRFSAERPEGSISTLTIQRTEQRDSAMYRCASSLEEGQPQHFGDGTRLSIL.

This clonotype was seen only a few times. This chain links TRBV2 with TRBJ2-7; 8 bases map to TRBD2. The germline gives CDR1 SNHLY, CDR2 FYNNEI. The CDR3 covers 15 residues. V gave up 6 bases and J gave up 5 bases; unmatched junction bases: 12. The CDR3 protein is CASSGPGLARNEQYF. The CDR3, as DNA: TGTGCCAGCAGCGGACCAGGACTAGCCCGCAACGAGCAGTACTTC.

This clonotype has just a few counts. The chain is built from TRBV3-1 and TRBJ2-1; D is perhaps TRBD1 or TRBD2 (5 bases each). This CDR3 is built from 15 residues. The ends were cut back, 6 bases at V and 0 bases at J, with 12 bases in the middle. The germline CDR1 and CDR2 sequences are LGHDT and YNNKEL (reference sequence). The CDR3 here is CASRQDSHSYNEQFF. CDR3 in DNA: TGTGCCAGCAGACAGGACTCCCACTCCTACAATGAGCAGTTCTTC.

For this clonotype: Since a much larger clone is just one base distant, this may be a read error. The chain employs TRBV6-5 and TRBJ2-7; TRBD1 agrees at 7 bases. Trimming took 4 bases from V and 2 from J; bases not matched to a gene: 5. The V gene's germline CDR1 is MNHEY and CDR2 SVGAGI. The CDR3 has 14 residues. The CDR3 nucleotides are TGTGCCAGCAGTTTCCGGGACAGACCCTACGAGCAGTACTTC. This translates into CASSFRDRPYEQYF.